The table lists the clone carrying this T cell receptor beta chain with a few counts. The antigen remains unidentified. The CDR3 runs 17 residues. The V and J ends lost 0 bases and 1 base, in that order; junction bases with no gene match: 6. Germline V gene sequence: CDR1 MDHEN, CDR2 SYDVKM. Template switching (which added a universal primer site) was used, and cDNA carried unique molecular identifiers. TCRdb reprocessed the 5' RACE reads with MiXCR, giving one entry per CDR3 protein. This sample carries some 1,600,000 distinct CDR3 sequences, around 33% of them seen once, and the ten largest clones take around 0.25%. This sample is drawn from a study of identical twins. The study's findings and limits: Some out-of-frame alpha sequences were shared by twins, and these showed excess low generation probability. Sharing of beta out-of-frame sequences by twins showed a weaker excess.

This clonotype originated in a newborn girl in good health. The chain couples TRBV28 to TRBJ2-5; 9 bases map to TRBD2. The specimen was cord blood. CDR3 in amino acids: CASSLWVTSGVQETQYF. The CDR3, as DNA: TGTGCCAGCAGTTTATGGGTGACTAGCGGAGTCCAAGAGACCCAGTACTTC.